Listed below are T cell receptor beta chains from one sample, sequenced in a study of kidney transplant recipient with SARS-CoV-2 infection. Each CDR3 protein gets one entry after TCRdb re-called the reads with MiXCR. This table has approximately 240,000 distinct CDR3 sequences, 29% appearing once. This specimen consisted of a blood sample, obtained at baseline and around day 110 from a kidney transplant recipient. These receptors were collected from a young adult male patient who had COVID-19 and was a kidney transplant recipient. Some T cells here may be from the graft donor. CDR3s include the opening cysteine and the closing phenylalanine or tryptophan. Each record gives: D gene, clone size, V gene, J gene, CDR3 DNA, CDR3 protein. The D gene is left open where the match is weak. Size tells how often a clone was seen (once, few, many) or the class of an expanded clone, and some rows leave it out.

D gene: .; clone size: .; V gene: TRBV7-2; J gene: TRBJ1-1; CDR3 DNA: TGTGCCAGCAGCTTCGGGAGGTCGAACACTGAAGCTTTCTTT; CDR3 protein: CASSFGRSNTEAFF
D gene: .; clone size: many; V gene: TRBV4-2; J gene: TRBJ2-5; CDR3 DNA: TGTGCCAGCAGCCAAGGAACGAATGCGGTTGAGACCCAGTACTTC; CDR3 protein: CASSQGTNAVETQYF
D gene: .; clone size: .; V gene: TRBV4-1; J gene: TRBJ2-5; CDR3 DNA: TGCGCCGGCAGCCTACCCAGCCTCAGATCGGGCGGTATAGAGACCCAGTACTTC; CDR3 protein: CAGSLPSLRSGGIETQYF
D gene: TRBD1; clone size: many; V gene: TRBV27; J gene: TRBJ2-7; CDR3 DNA: TGTGCCAGCAGTTTACTCTTCGGACAGGGGGCTTACGAGCAGTACTTC; CDR3 protein: CASSLLFGQGAYEQYF
D gene: .; clone size: many; V gene: TRBV21-1; J gene: TRBJ1-5; CDR3 DNA: TGTGCCAGCAGCACTCTTCACAGGGGGGTGGGACAGCCCCAGCATTTT; CDR3 protein: CASSTLHRGVGQPQHF
D gene: .; clone size: many; V gene: TRBV12-3/TRBV12-4; J gene: TRBJ1-5; CDR3 DNA: .; CDR3 protein: CASSDRGPTSPSIF
D gene: .; clone size: many; V gene: TRBV4-1; J gene: TRBJ2-3; CDR3 DNA: TGCGCCAGCAGCCAAGATTGGGTGGGCGATACGCAGTATTTT; CDR3 protein: CASSQDWVGDTQYF
D gene: .; clone size: .; V gene: TRBV21-1; J gene: TRBJ1-1; CDR3 DNA: TGTGCCAACCCCCCGGTAGGGGAAGCTTTCTTT; CDR3 protein: CANPPVGEAFF
D gene: TRBD2; clone size: many; V gene: TRBV3-1; J gene: TRBJ2-3; CDR3 DNA: TGTGCCAGCAGCCATCCCGGACTAGCGGGGCCACGTGGTACGCAGTATTTT; CDR3 protein: CASSHPGLAGPRGTQYF
D gene: .; clone size: many; V gene: TRBV10-3; J gene: TRBJ1-2; CDR3 DNA: TGTGCCATCAGTGAGTCGAAAGTCAGTTCGGCCACGACTCAGAGGGGTGGCTACACCTTC; CDR3 protein: CAISESKVSSATTQRGGYTF
D gene: TRBD1; clone size: .; V gene: TRBV4-1; J gene: TRBJ2-3; CDR3 DNA: TGCGCCAGCACATACAGGGGTAGCACAGATACGCAGTATTTT; CDR3 protein: CASTYRGSTDTQYF
D gene: .; clone size: many; V gene: TRBV28; J gene: TRBJ2-1; CDR3 DNA: TGTGCCAGCACCTCCGGCGGGGAACTAGCCAGTTACAATGAGCAGTTCTTC; CDR3 protein: CASTSGGELASYNEQFF
D gene: .; clone size: .; V gene: TRBV5-1; J gene: TRBJ2-3; CDR3 DNA: .; CDR3 protein: CASSLWGAGSDQGNPDTPYF
D gene: TRBD2; clone size: few; V gene: TRBV11-3; J gene: TRBJ2-5; CDR3 DNA: TGTGCCAGCAGCTTATCCCCAACTAGCGATACCCAGTACTTC; CDR3 protein: CASSLSPTSDTQYF
D gene: .; clone size: .; V gene: TRBV7-9; J gene: TRBJ1-6; CDR3 DNA: TGTGCCAGCAGACAGTGGTACGGGTCGGGGGTTGGTCCACCCCTCCACTTT; CDR3 protein: CASRQWYGSGVGPPLHF
D gene: .; clone size: many; V gene: TRBV19; J gene: TRBJ2-1; CDR3 DNA: TGTGCCAGTAGTAGTACCCCGTCCTCCTACAATGAGCAGTTCTTC; CDR3 protein: CASSSTPSSYNEQFF
D gene: .; clone size: many; V gene: TRBV7-3; J gene: TRBJ2-2; CDR3 DNA: TGTGCCAGCAGCAACACAGGGCCCGGGGAGCTGTTTTTT; CDR3 protein: CASSNTGPGELFF
D gene: .; clone size: many; V gene: TRBV3-2; J gene: TRBJ2-7; CDR3 DNA: TGTGCCAGTCGACCACAACCGTACGAGCAGTACTTC; CDR3 protein: CASRPQPYEQYF
D gene: TRBD2; clone size: few; V gene: TRBV14; J gene: TRBJ2-5; CDR3 DNA: TGTGCCAGCAGCCGTTGGCTAGCGGGGAAACAAGAGACCCAGTACTTC; CDR3 protein: CASSRWLAGKQETQYF
D gene: TRBD2; clone size: many; V gene: TRBV19; J gene: TRBJ2-7; CDR3 DNA: TGTGCCAGTAGCATTAACTGGGGGGGCTACGAGCAGTACTTC; CDR3 protein: CASSINWGGYEQYF
D gene: .; clone size: many; V gene: TRBV6-2/TRBV6-3; J gene: TRBJ1-2; CDR3 DNA: TGTGCCAGCAGTACCCGCATCTGCATCGGAAAGACCTATGGCTACACCTTC; CDR3 protein: CASSTRICIGKTYGYTF
D gene: .; clone size: many; V gene: TRBV19; J gene: TRBJ1-2; CDR3 DNA: TGTGCCAGTAGTTATTGGAAGACAAATCGAAAGACCTATGGCTACACCTTC; CDR3 protein: CASSYWKTNRKTYGYTF
D gene: .; clone size: few; V gene: TRBV20-1; J gene: TRBJ2-3; CDR3 DNA: TGCAGTGCAAACCCGACTAAGTCTAGCACAGATACGCAGTATTTT; CDR3 protein: CSANPTKSSTDTQYF
D gene: .; clone size: many; V gene: TRBV5-8; J gene: TRBJ1-2; CDR3 DNA: TGTGCCAGCGGGTATATTCATCCACGAAAGACCTATGGCTACACCTTC; CDR3 protein: CASGYIHPRKTYGYTF
D gene: TRBD2; clone size: many; V gene: TRBV18; J gene: TRBJ2-1; CDR3 DNA: TGTGCCAGCTCACCGACTAGCGGGAGCCCCAATGAGCAGTTCTTC; CDR3 protein: CASSPTSGSPNEQFF
D gene: .; clone size: few; V gene: TRBV7-6; J gene: TRBJ2-3; CDR3 DNA: TGTGCTAGCAGCTTATCGGGACGGCCCACAGATACGCAGTATTTT; CDR3 protein: CASSLSGRPTDTQYF
D gene: .; clone size: many; V gene: TRBV5-4; J gene: TRBJ1-2; CDR3 DNA: TGTGCCAGCAGCTTGGGGGTAGAGAGCTATGGCTACACCTTC; CDR3 protein: CASSLGVESYGYTF
D gene: .; clone size: many; V gene: TRBV30; J gene: TRBJ1-5; CDR3 DNA: TGTGCCTGGAGTGTTTTCGGGGAAATTTGGAGCAATCAGCCCCAGCATTTT; CDR3 protein: CAWSVFGEIWSNQPQHF
D gene: .; clone size: many; V gene: TRBV24-1; J gene: TRBJ1-2; CDR3 DNA: TGTGCCACCAGTATGCGTAGTAGTACCAGAAAGACCTATGGCTACACCTTC; CDR3 protein: CATSMRSSTRKTYGYTF
D gene: .; clone size: many; V gene: TRBV7-2; J gene: TRBJ1-2; CDR3 DNA: TGTGCCAGCAGCCGATCAATCAGAGACGGAAAGACCTATGGCTACACCTTC; CDR3 protein: CASSRSIRDGKTYGYTF
D gene: .; clone size: many; V gene: TRBV12-2; J gene: TRBJ1-2; CDR3 DNA: TGTGCAAGTCGCCGAAGAACGACTCCACGAAAGACCTATGGCTACACCTTC; CDR3 protein: CASRRRTTPRKTYGYTF
D gene: .; clone size: .; V gene: TRBV5-6; J gene: TRBJ2-5; CDR3 DNA: TGTGCCAGCAGCTTGCTAGCTCGGTTGGGGGAGACCCAGTACTTC; CDR3 protein: CASSLLARLGETQYF
D gene: .; clone size: many; V gene: TRBV2; J gene: TRBJ2-1; CDR3 DNA: TGTGCCAGCAGTGAACATGGGGGATGGTATTTAGGCAATGAGCAGTTCTTC; CDR3 protein: CASSEHGGWYLGNEQFF
D gene: .; clone size: many; V gene: TRBV23-1; J gene: TRBJ1-2; CDR3 DNA: TGCGCCAGCAGTGGGGTAAGGCTACGCAGAAAGACCTATGGCTACACCTTC; CDR3 protein: CASSGVRLRRKTYGYTF
D gene: .; clone size: many; V gene: TRBV5-1; J gene: TRBJ1-4; CDR3 DNA: TGCGCCAGCAGCTGGGGTGAGCAGAGCGGTGAAAAACTGTTTTTT; CDR3 protein: CASSWGEQSGEKLFF
D gene: TRBD2; clone size: many; V gene: TRBV7-2; J gene: TRBJ2-1; CDR3 DNA: TGTGCCAGCAGCCCTAGCGGGAGGACCTACAATGAGCAGTTCTTC; CDR3 protein: CASSPSGRTYNEQFF
D gene: .; clone size: many; V gene: TRBV12-3/TRBV12-4; J gene: TRBJ1-1; CDR3 DNA: TGTGCCAGCAGTTTCACAAAGGGAACTGAAGCTTTCTTT; CDR3 protein: CASSFTKGTEAFF
D gene: .; clone size: .; V gene: TRBV11-3; J gene: TRBJ1-2; CDR3 DNA: TGTGCCAGCAGCTGGTCTCACGATCTCGGAAAGACCTATGGCTACACCTTC; CDR3 protein: CASSWSHDLGKTYGYTF
D gene: .; clone size: .; V gene: TRBV4-3; J gene: TRBJ1-2; CDR3 DNA: TGCGCCAGCAGCGGTTGGGTAGGACGTCGAAAGACCTATGGCTACACCTTC; CDR3 protein: CASSGWVGRRKTYGYTF
D gene: .; clone size: .; V gene: TRBV3-1; J gene: TRBJ2-5; CDR3 DNA: TGTGCCAGCAGCCGGCTCTTTCCCATTTCTTTCTCTAAGACCCAGTACTTC; CDR3 protein: CASSRLFPISFSKTQYF
D gene: .; clone size: many; V gene: TRBV3-1; J gene: TRBJ1-1; CDR3 DNA: TGTGCCAGCAGCCGAAGACCTCCCATTTCAATTCGCACTGAAGCTTTCTTT; CDR3 protein: CASSRRPPISIRTEAFF
D gene: TRBD2; clone size: many; V gene: TRBV6-6; J gene: TRBJ2-7; CDR3 DNA: TGTGCCAGCAGTCCCGGACTAGCTGATACCTACGAGCAGTACTTC; CDR3 protein: CASSPGLADTYEQYF